This T cell receptor (beta chain) was recovered during a study of blood T cell repertoires in COVID-19. Method: immunoSEQ multiplex PCR; TCRdb's copy keeps in-frame clones and lacks some. The sample lists 150,000 to 200,000 clones, around 87% seen once, with roughly 2.6% in the top ten. The CDR3 extends over 13 amino acids. V dropped 8 bases and J dropped 9; count of bases not matched to a gene: 10. Germline V CDR1 and CDR2: LNHDA, SQIVND (reference sequence). The source of this sequence is a man between 35 and 55 years old with active or convalescent COVID-19. This rearrangement joins TRBV19 to TRBJ1-2; TRBD1 aligns across 9 bases. The sample taken for sequencing was peripheral blood. Here the CDR3 reads CASGLTGGASYTF. CDR3 nucleotides: TGTGCCAGTGGACTAACAGGGGGCGCAAGCTACACCTTC.